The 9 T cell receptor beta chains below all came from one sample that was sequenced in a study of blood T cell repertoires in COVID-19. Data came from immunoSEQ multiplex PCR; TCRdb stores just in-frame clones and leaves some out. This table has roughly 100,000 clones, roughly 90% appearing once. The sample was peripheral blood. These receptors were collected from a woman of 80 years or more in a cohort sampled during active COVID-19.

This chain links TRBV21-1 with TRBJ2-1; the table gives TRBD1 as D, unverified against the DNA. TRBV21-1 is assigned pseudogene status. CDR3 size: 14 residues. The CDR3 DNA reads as TGTGCCAGCAGTAACACAGGAGACGACAATGAGCAGTTCTTC. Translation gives CASSNTGDDNEQFF.

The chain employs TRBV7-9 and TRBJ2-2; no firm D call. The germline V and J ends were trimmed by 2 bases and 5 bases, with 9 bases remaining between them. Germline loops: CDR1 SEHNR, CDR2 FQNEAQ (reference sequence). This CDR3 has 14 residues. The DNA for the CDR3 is TGTGCCAGCAGCTTATATAGGAGAACCGGGGAGCTGTTTTTT. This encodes CASSLYRRTGELFF.

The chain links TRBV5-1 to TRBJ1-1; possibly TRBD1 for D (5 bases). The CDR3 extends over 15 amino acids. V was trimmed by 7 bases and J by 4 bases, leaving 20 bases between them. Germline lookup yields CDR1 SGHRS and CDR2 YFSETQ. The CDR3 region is CASASGGLRSTEAFF. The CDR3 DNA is TGCGCCAGCGCCAGCGGGGGTCTAAGGAGCACTGAAGCTTTCTTT.

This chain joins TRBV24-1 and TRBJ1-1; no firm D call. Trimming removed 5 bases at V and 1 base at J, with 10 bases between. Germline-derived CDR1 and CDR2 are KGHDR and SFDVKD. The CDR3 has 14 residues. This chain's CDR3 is CATSVGSGNTEAFF. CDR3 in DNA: TGTGCCACCAGTGTTGGTAGTGGGAACACTGAAGCTTTCTTT.

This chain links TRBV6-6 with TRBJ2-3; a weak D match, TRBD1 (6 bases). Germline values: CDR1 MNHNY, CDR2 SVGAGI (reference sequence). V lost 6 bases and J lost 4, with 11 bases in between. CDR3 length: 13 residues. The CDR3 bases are TGTGCCAGCAGGCTCACAGGGTCAGATACGCAGTATTTT. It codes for CASRLTGSDTQYF.

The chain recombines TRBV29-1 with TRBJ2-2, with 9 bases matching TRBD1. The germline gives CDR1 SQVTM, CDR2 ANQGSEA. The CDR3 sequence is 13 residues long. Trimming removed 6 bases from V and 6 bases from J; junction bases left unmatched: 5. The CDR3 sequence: CSVGQGHPGELFF. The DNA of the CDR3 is TGCAGCGTGGGACAGGGTCATCCCGGGGAGCTGTTTTTT.

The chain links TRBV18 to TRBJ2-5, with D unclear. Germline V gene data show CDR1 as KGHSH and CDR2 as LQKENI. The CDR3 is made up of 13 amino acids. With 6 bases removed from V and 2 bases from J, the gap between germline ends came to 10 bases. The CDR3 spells CASSAGIQETQYF. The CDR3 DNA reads TGTGCCAGCTCCGCCGGTATTCAAGAGACCCAGTACTTC. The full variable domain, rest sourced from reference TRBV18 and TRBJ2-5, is NAGVMQNPRHLVRRRGQEARLRCSPMKGHSHVYWYRQLPEEGLKFMVYLQKENIIDESGMPKERFSAEFPKEGPSILRIQQVVRGDSAAYFCASSAGIQETQYFGPGTRLLVL.

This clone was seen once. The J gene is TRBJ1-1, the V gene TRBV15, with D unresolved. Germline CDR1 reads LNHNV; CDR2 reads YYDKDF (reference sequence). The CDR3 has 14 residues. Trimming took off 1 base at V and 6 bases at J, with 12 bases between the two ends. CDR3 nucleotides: TGTGCCACCAGCAGAGCCGGAGGGTCCCCTGAAGCTTTCTTT. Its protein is CATSRAGGSPEAFF.

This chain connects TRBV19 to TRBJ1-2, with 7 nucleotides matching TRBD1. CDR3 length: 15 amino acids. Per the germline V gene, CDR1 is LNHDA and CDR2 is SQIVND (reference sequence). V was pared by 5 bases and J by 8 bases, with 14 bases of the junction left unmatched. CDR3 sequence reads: CASSWDGTAVGGYTF. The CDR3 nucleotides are TGTGCCAGTAGTTGGGACGGGACAGCTGTCGGGGGCTACACCTTC.